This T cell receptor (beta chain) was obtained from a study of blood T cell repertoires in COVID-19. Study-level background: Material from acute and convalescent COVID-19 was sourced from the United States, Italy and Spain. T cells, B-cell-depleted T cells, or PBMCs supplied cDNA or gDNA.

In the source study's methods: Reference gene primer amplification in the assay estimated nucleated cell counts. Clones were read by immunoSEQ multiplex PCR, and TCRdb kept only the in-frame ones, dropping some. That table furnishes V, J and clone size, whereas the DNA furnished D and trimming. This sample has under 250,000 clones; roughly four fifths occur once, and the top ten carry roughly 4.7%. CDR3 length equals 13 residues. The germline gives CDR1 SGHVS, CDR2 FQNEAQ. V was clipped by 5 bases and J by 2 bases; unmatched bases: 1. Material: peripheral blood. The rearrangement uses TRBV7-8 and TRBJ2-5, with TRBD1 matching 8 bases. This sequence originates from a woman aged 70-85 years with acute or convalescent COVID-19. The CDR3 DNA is TGTGCCAGCAGCCGACAGGGGCAAGAGACCCAGTACTTC. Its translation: CASSRQGQETQYF.